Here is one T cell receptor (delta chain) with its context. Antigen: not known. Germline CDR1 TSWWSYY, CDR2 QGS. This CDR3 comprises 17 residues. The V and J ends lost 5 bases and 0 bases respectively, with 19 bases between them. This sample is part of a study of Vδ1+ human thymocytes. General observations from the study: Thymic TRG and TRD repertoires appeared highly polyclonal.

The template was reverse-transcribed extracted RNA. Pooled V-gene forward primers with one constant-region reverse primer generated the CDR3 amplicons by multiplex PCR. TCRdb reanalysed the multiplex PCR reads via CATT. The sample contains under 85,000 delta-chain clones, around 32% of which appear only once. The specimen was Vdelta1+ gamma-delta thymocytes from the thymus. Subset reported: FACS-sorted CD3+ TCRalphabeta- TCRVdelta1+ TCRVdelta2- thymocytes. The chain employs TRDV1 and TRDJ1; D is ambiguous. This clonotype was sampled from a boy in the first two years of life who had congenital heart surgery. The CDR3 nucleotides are TGTGCTCTTGGGTCCCATTCGGGCCGACCGTACACCGATAAACTCATCTTT. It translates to CALGSHSGRPYTDKLIF.